The 20 T cell receptor beta chains reported below all come from one sample, sequenced in a study of blood T cell repertoires in COVID-19. Generated by immunoSEQ multiplex PCR, the TCRdb table keeps only in-frame clones and is missing some. The sample has fewer than 90,000 clones; 88% are singletons. Sequencing was done on a sample of peripheral blood. The receptor source for this set is a man in his fifties or sixties with acute or convalescent COVID-19.

The chain uses TRBV5-1 and TRBJ2-1; 9 bases align to TRBD2. The junction had 7 bases not matched to a gene; V was cut back by 3 bases and J by 6 bases. Germline V CDR1 and CDR2: SGHRS, YFSETQ. The CDR3 has 15 amino acids. The CDR3 DNA sequence: TGCGCCAGCAGCTCGGGACTAGCTGATAGCAATGAGCAGTTCTTC. It codes for CASSSGLADSNEQFF.

The CDR3 sequence is CASSLDGGAQGIQYF. The CDR3 DNA follows: TGTGCCAGCAGCTTAGATGGGGGGGCGCAGGGCATTCAGTACTTC. The chain links TRBV7-8 to TRBJ2-4; perhaps TRBD2 as D (7 bases). The CDR3 consists of 15 residues. Germline V gene sequence: CDR1 SGHVS, CDR2 FQNEAQ. V was trimmed by 1 base and J by 9 bases, leaving 16 bases between them.

The rearrangement uses TRBV5-4 and TRBJ2-1; D is perhaps TRBD2 (6 bases). The length of the CDR3 is 16 residues. With 5 bases removed from V and 4 bases from J, the gap between germline ends came to 19 bases. Germline assignment: CDR1 SGHNT and CDR2 YYREEE (reference sequence). CDR3 region: CASSPTPGLPYNEQFF. CDR3 coding DNA: TGTGCCAGCAGTCCAACGCCGGGACTGCCGTACAATGAGCAGTTCTTC.

This chain links TRBV27 with TRBJ2-7; TRBD1 is a possible D gene (5 bases). This CDR3 comprises 11 residues. Germline CDR1 is MNHEY and CDR2 is SMNVEV (reference sequence). V lost 10 bases to trimming and J lost 5 bases, with 12 bases between them. CDR3 residues: CATGRADEQYF. The CDR3 nucleotides are TGTGCCACGGGCAGGGCAGACGAGCAGTACTTC.

This chain links TRBV9 with TRBJ2-3, with no clear D. This CDR3 comprises 14 residues. V gave up 1 base and J gave up 2 bases, with 8 bases separating them. Looked up from germline, CDR1 is SGDLS and CDR2 is YYNGEE. CDR3 nucleotide sequence: TGTGCCAGCAGCGTAACGACATCCACAGATACGCAGTATTTT. Encoded protein: CASSVTTSTDTQYF.

The chain is built from TRBV6-1 and TRBJ1-2, with TRBD1 as a possible D gene (6 bases). CDR3 length equals 13 residues. Per the germline V gene, CDR1 is MNHNS and CDR2 is SASEGT. The ends were cut back, 0 bases at V and 8 bases at J, with 10 bases in the middle. Here the CDR3 DNA reads TGTGCCAGCAGTGAAGCTGGGGGCGGCGGCTACACCTTC. Protein product: CASSEAGGGGYTF.

This clone was recorded only once. This chain joins TRBV5-6 and TRBJ2-2; TRBD1 is a possible D gene (5 bases). This CDR3 is 15 amino acids long. V lost 0 bases to trimming and J lost 4 bases, with 10 bases between them. CDR1 and CDR2 (germline): SGHDT, YYEEEE. This chain's CDR3 is CASSLVGLITGELFF. The CDR3 DNA sequence: TGTGCCAGCAGCTTGGTGGGGCTAATCACCGGGGAGCTGTTTTTT.

This clone was seen more than once but under ten times. The V and J genes are TRBV11-1 and TRBJ1-2; 7 nucleotides match TRBD1. The CDR3 loop spans 15 amino acids. The V gene's germline CDR1 is SGHAT and CDR2 FQDESV (reference sequence). The ends lost 5 bases at V and 8 bases at J; junction bases unmatched: 14. The CDR3 loop is CASSGGDSRSEGYTF. CDR3 DNA sequence: TGTGCCAGCAGCGGAGGGGACAGTCGGTCTGAGGGCTACACCTTC.

The chain couples TRBV25-1 to TRBJ2-7, with a weak D call TRBD2 (6 bases). The germline CDR1 and CDR2 sequences are MGHDK and SYGVNS. This CDR3 region has 14 residues. Between the trimmed V and J ends, which lost 6 bases and 1 base, there was a span of 13 bases. In DNA, the CDR3 is TGTGCCAGCAGGGCCGCGGGGAGTTCCTACGAGCAGTACTTC. This encodes CASRAAGSSYEQYF.

This sequence joins TRBV18 and TRBJ2-7; TRBD2 matches 8 bases. The CDR3 loop spans 14 amino acids. Germline V gives CDR1 KGHSH, CDR2 LQKENI. V lost 5 bases and J lost 6; bases outside the gene matches: 9. CDR3 sequence: CASSVQREPSEQYF. The CDR3 coding sequence is TGTGCCAGCTCAGTCCAGCGGGAGCCCTCCGAGCAGTACTTC.

This clone was recorded once. This rearrangement joins TRBV27 to TRBJ1-6, with TRBD1 matching over 7 bases. The CDR3 contains 12 residues. V trimming: 6 bases; J trimming: 8 bases; junction bases outside the gene matches: 1. CDR1 is MNHEY, CDR2 SMNVEV, per germline (reference sequence). CDR3 amino acids: CASRTGYSPLHF. DNA of the CDR3: TGTGCCAGCAGGACAGGGTATTCACCCCTCCACTTT.

V usage is TRBV5-1 and J usage is TRBJ2-5; TRBD1 agrees at 8 bases. The germline V gene has CDR1 SGHRS and CDR2 YFSETQ. Losses at the gene ends were 7 bases for V and 3 bases for J; bases not matched to a gene: 8. The CDR3 has 14 residues. As DNA, the CDR3 is TGCGCCAGCCAAAGTGGACAGGGAAAAGAGACCCAGTACTTC. Its protein product is CASQSGQGKETQYF.

This clone was observed a single time. The J gene is TRBJ2-1, the V gene TRBV3-1 (or the pseudogene TRBV3-2); 9 bases are shared with TRBD1. This CDR3 has 15 amino acids. V gave up 8 bases and J gave up 0 bases; unmatched junction bases: 5. CDR1 is LGHDT, CDR2 YNNKEL, per germline (reference sequence). The CDR3 DNA follows: TGTGCCAGCGCCGGGGGACAGGGCTCCTACAATGAGCAGTTCTTC. It specifies CASAGGQGSYNEQFF.

The chain carries TRBV27 and TRBJ2-7, with a tentative D call TRBD1 (6 bases). This CDR3 comprises 14 residues. Deletions cut 7 bases from V and 2 bases from J, with 15 bases between. The germline gives CDR1 MNHEY, CDR2 SMNVEV (reference sequence). CDR3 nucleotides: TGTGCCAGCAAAGTCTCAGGACAGACCTACGAGCAGTACTTC. Protein product: CASKVSGQTYEQYF.

This chain joins TRBV5-1 and TRBJ2-7, with D possibly TRBD2 on 5 matching bases. Trimming removed 4 bases from V and 5 bases from J, with 13 bases in between. This CDR3 contains 13 residues. Germline V CDR1 and CDR2: SGHRS, YFSETQ. This CDR3 is CASSAYTEDEQYF. The CDR3 DNA is TGCGCCAGCAGCGCATACACGGAGGACGAGCAGTACTTC.

V is TRBV19 and J is TRBJ2-3; D gene ambiguous. CDR3 size: 13 residues. V lost 8 bases to trimming and J lost 6 bases, with 15 bases between them. In germline, CDR1 is LNHDA, CDR2 SQIVND (reference sequence). The CDR3 DNA is TGTGCCAGTTCCAGCCTCACCGGGGATACGCAGTATTTT. It yields the protein CASSSLTGDTQYF.

V gene TRBV28 combines with J gene TRBJ2-1; 11 bases are a match to TRBD2. Germline V gene lookup returns CDR1 MDHEN and CDR2 SYDVKM. The CDR3 sequence is 15 residues long. J gave up 3 bases and V 7 bases, and 5 bases lay outside the gene matches. The CDR3 DNA is TGTGCCAGCAATGACCTAGCGGGAGGCTACAATGAGCAGTTCTTC. It codes for CASNDLAGGYNEQFF.

This rearrangement joins TRBV18 to TRBJ2-3; 7 positions match TRBD2. The CDR3 sequence is 16 residues long. Trimming took 3 bases from V and 2 from J; bases not matched to a gene: 8. Germline CDR1 is KGHSH and CDR2 is LQKENI. The CDR3 region is CASSPDPSGFTDTQYF. As DNA, the CDR3 is TGTGCCAGCTCACCGGATCCTAGCGGCTTCACAGATACGCAGTATTTT.

The chain employs TRBV6-5 and TRBJ1-2; D not resolved. Trimming took off 5 bases at V and 8 bases at J, with 15 bases between the two ends. Germline CDR1 reads MNHEY; CDR2 reads SVGAGI. The CDR3 has 13 amino acids. CDR3 nucleotides: TGTGCCAGCAGTCCCGCAAGCGTTCGCGGCTACACCTTC. It specifies CASSPASVRGYTF.

The chain joins TRBV20-1 to TRBJ2-7; D call uncertain. Germline CDR1 and CDR2: DFQATT and SNEGSKA (reference sequence). Between the trimmed V and J ends, which lost 3 bases and 3 bases, there was a span of 15 bases. The CDR3 has 14 amino acids. The CDR3 DNA is TGCAGTGCTAGTGCCATAACTGATAACTACGAGCAGTACTTC. Amino acids: CSASAITDNYEQYF.